Shown below are 9 T cell receptor beta chains from a single sample sequenced in a study of blood T cell repertoires in COVID-19. TCRdb keeps only in-frame clones here, not all; method: immunoSEQ multiplex PCR. The top ten hold approximately 5% of the sample, which has a few hundred thousand clones, 75% to 90% seen once. Sequenced sample: peripheral blood. Source of these receptors: a woman aged 35 to 49 who had recovered from COVID-19.

V is TRBV5-4 and J is TRBJ2-7; D may be TRBD2 (6 bases). Between the trimmed V and J ends, which lost 0 bases and 3 bases, there was a span of 10 bases. Germline V gives CDR1 SGHNT, CDR2 YYREEE (reference sequence). The CDR3 loop spans 14 amino acids. The CDR3 DNA is TGTGCCAGCAGCTTGGATCTGCGGGACTACGAGCAGTACGTC. This codes for CASSLDLRDYEQYV.

V and J are TRBV9 and TRBJ1-4; no clear D. Deletions cut 0 bases from V and 2 bases from J, with 14 bases between. CDR3 length: 17 residues. Germline-derived CDR1 and CDR2 are SGDLS and YYNGEE. Here the CDR3 reads CASSVGVNWATNEKLFF. The CDR3 DNA follows: TGTGCCAGCAGCGTAGGAGTTAATTGGGCGACTAATGAAAAACTGTTTTTT.

The chain carries TRBV5-1 and TRBJ2-5; a weak D match, TRBD2 (5 bases). V shed 1 base and J shed 5 bases, with 12 bases lying between them. Germline lookup yields CDR1 SGHRS and CDR2 YFSETQ. The CDR3 is 14 amino acids. This CDR3 is CASSLSREGETQYF. The CDR3, as DNA: TGCGCCAGCAGCTTGTCCCGGGAAGGGGAGACCCAGTACTTC. The variable domain in full, with the rest retrieved from reference TRBV5-1 and TRBJ2-5, is KAGVTQTPRYLIKTRGQQVTLSCSPISGHRSVSWYQQTPGQGLQFLFEYFSETQRNKGNFPGRFSGRQFSNSRSEMNVSTLELGDSALYLCASSLSREGETQYFGPGTRLLVL.

CDR3 sequence: CSAFLLRAGGGTGELFF. The CDR3 DNA reads as TGCAGCGCATTCCTCCTTCGGGCGGGAGGTGGCACCGGGGAGCTGTTTTTT. The V and J genes are TRBV29-1 and TRBJ2-2; the match to TRBD2 covers 8 bases. The CDR3 runs to 17 residues. V lost 7 bases and J lost 4; bases outside the gene matches: 17. Germline CDR1 reads SQVTM; CDR2 reads ANQGSEA.

V and J are TRBV10-3 and TRBJ2-3; tentatively, D is TRBD2 (5 bases). The CDR3 runs 14 residues. CDR1 is ENHRY, CDR2 SYGVKD, per germline. The V and J ends lost 2 bases and 6 bases respectively, with 12 bases between them. Here the CDR3 reads CAISEGLPGDTQYF. CDR3 DNA sequence: TGTGCCATCAGTGAGGGCCTACCGGGGGATACGCAGTATTTT.

J is TRBJ2-1 and V is TRBV21-1; TRBD1, the table's D call, was not compared with the DNA. TRBV21-1 is listed as a pseudogene. This CDR3 has 16 residues. The CDR3 sequence is CASSKAQRTGVNEQFF. CDR3 coding DNA: TGTGCCAGCAGCAAAGCGCAGCGGACAGGGGTCAATGAGCAGTTCTTC.

CDR3 in amino acids: CASSLDTLRNTIYF. The CDR3 nucleotides read TGTGCCAGCAGCTTAGACACGCTCAGAAACACCATATATTTT. The genes are TRBV7-2 and TRBJ1-3, with D unresolved. In germline, CDR1 is SGHTA, CDR2 FQGNSA. V dropped 1 base and J dropped 5 bases, with 9 bases sitting between them. This CDR3 is built from 14 residues.

V usage is TRBV28 and J usage is TRBJ2-1; 9 bases agree with TRBD2. Per the germline V gene, CDR1 is MDHEN and CDR2 is SYDVKM. CDR3 length: 15 amino acids. V was pared by 7 bases and J by 7 bases, with 11 bases of the junction left unmatched. CDR3 DNA: TGTGCCAGCACCGTAGTTGGCGGGGGGGCTAATGAGCAGTTCTTC. Residues: CASTVVGGGANEQFF.

This clone was detected once. V is TRBV9 and J is TRBJ2-3; unclear D gene. V lost 3 bases, J lost 0 bases, and 8 bases lay in between. CDR3 length: 14 amino acids. Germline CDR1 and CDR2: SGDLS and YYNGEE. CDR3 loop: CASSATTSTDTQYF. CDR3 DNA sequence: TGTGCCAGCAGCGCAACGACTAGCACAGATACGCAGTATTTT.